This TCR beta chain was captured by sequencing in a study of blood T cell repertoires in COVID-19. Across the whole study: Both acute and convalescent COVID-19 samples were obtained from the United States, Italy and Spain.

This clone was detected many times. In the authors' workflow: Amplifying reference gene primers gave estimates of nucleated cell counts. Using immunoSEQ multiplex PCR, the repertoire was profiled, and TCRdb retains in-frame clones only, with some absent. The V and J calls and the clone size are those of that table, but D and trimming were determined from the DNA. Of around 140,000 clones detected, around 80% appear once; the ten largest clones hold about 15%. The CDR3 sequence is 17 residues long. The junction had 13 bases not matched to a gene; V was cut back by 0 bases and J by 8 bases. Looked up from germline, CDR1 is LNHNV and CDR2 is YYDKDF (reference sequence).

The J gene is TRBJ1-2, the V gene TRBV15; 9 bases match TRBD1. The sample taken for sequencing was peripheral blood. The source is a human donor with acute or convalescent COVID-19. The donor label of this sample is uncertain. The CDR3 DNA reads as TGTGCCACCAGCAGAGATGGTAGTACGCGGACAGGGGCCGGCTACACCTTC. This encodes CATSRDGSTRTGAGYTF.